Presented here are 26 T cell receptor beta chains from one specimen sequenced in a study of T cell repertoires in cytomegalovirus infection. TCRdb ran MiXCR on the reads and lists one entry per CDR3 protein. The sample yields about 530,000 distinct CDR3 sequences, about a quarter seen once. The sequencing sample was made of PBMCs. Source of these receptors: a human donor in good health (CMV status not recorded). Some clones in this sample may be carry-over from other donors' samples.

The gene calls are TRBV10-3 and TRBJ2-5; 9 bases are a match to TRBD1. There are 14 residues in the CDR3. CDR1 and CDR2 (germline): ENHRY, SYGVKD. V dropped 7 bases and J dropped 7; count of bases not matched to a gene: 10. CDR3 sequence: CAITSDRGNGTQYF. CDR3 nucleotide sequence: TGTGCCATCACTAGTGACAGGGGGAACGGGACCCAGTACTTC.

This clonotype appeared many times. The CDR3: CASSLAGEPFDQPQHF. In DNA form, the CDR3 reads TGTGCCAGCAGCTTAGCGGGGGAGCCGTTCGATCAGCCCCAGCATTTT. The rearrangement joins TRBV7-2 to TRBJ1-5; tentative D call: TRBD1 (5 bases). V was clipped by 0 bases and J by 5 bases, with 14 bases between them. Germline V CDR1 and CDR2: SGHTA, FQGNSA. This CDR3 contains 16 residues. Complete variable domain (other parts from reference TRBV7-2 and TRBJ1-5): GAGVSQSPSNKVTEKGKDVELRCDPISGHTALYWYRQSLGQGLEFLIYFQGNSAPDKSGLPSDRFSAERTGGSVSTLTIQRTQQEDSAVYLCASSLAGEPFDQPQHFGDGTRLSIL.

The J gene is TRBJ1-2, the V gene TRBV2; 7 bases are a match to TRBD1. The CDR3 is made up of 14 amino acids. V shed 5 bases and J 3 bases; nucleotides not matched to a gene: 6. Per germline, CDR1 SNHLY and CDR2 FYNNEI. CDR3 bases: TGTGCCAGCAGTAACAGGGGTGGGGACTATGGCTACACCTTC. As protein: CASSNRGGDYGYTF.

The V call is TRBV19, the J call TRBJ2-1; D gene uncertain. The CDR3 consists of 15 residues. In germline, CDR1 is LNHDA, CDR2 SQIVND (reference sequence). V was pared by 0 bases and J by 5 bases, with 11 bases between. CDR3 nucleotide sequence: TGTGCCAGTAGTATAGATCTGGGCGGAAACAATGAGCAGTTCTTC. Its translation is CASSIDLGGNNEQFF.

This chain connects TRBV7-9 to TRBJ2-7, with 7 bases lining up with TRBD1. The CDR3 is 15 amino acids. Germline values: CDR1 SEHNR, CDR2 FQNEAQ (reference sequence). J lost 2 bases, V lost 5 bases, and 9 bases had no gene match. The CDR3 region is CASSNDRVPPYEQYF. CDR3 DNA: TGTGCCAGCAGCAACGACAGGGTGCCTCCCTACGAGCAGTACTTC.

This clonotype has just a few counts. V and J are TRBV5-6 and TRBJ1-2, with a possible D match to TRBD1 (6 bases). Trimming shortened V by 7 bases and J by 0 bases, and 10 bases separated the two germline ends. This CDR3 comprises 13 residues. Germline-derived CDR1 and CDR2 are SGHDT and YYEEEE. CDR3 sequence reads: CASRTASNYGYTF. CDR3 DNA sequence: TGTGCCAGCCGGACAGCCTCTAACTATGGCTACACCTTC.

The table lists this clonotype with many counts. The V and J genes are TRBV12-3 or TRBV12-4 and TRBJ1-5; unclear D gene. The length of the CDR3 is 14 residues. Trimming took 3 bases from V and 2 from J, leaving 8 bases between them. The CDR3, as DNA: TGTGCCAGCAGTTTTAGGACGGGCAATCAGCCCCAGCATTTT. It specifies CASSFRTGNQPQHF.

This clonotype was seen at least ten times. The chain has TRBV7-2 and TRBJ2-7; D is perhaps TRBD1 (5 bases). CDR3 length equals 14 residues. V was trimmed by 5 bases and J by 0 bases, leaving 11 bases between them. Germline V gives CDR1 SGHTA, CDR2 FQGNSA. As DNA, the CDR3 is TGTGCCAGCAGCCCAGGACACAACTCCTACGAGCAGTACTTC. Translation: CASSPGHNSYEQYF.

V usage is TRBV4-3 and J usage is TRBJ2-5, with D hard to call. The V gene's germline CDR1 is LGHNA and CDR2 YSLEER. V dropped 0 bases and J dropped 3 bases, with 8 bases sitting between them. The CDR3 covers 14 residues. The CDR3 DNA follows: TGCGCCAGCAGCCAAGATATAGGGAAAGAGACCCAGTACTTC. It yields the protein CASSQDIGKETQYF.

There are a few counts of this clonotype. CDR3 coding DNA: TGTGCCAGCAGTTCACCTAGGAGCGGGAGGGAACACAATGAGCAGTTCTTC. It codes for CASSSPRSGREHNEQFF. The V and J genes are TRBV27 and TRBJ2-1, with TRBD2 matching over 10 bases. The germline V gene encodes CDR1 MNHEY and CDR2 SMNVEV (reference sequence). This CDR3 has 17 residues. V was pared by 4 bases and J by 5 bases, with 11 bases of the junction left unmatched.

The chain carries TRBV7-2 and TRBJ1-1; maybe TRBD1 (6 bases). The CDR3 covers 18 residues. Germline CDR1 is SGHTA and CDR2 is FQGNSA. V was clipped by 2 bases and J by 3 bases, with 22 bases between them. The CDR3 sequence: CASSLYRGLDRGYTEAFF. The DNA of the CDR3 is TGTGCCAGCAGCTTATATCGGGGGCTCGATCGAGGTTACACTGAAGCTTTCTTT.

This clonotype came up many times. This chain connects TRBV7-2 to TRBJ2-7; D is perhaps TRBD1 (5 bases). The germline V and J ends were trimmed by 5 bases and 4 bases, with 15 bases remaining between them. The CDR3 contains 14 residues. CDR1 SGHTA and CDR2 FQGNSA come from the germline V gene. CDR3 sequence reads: CASSHSWGSYEQYF. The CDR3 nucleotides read TGTGCCAGCAGCCACTCATGGGGCTCATACGAGCAGTACTTC.

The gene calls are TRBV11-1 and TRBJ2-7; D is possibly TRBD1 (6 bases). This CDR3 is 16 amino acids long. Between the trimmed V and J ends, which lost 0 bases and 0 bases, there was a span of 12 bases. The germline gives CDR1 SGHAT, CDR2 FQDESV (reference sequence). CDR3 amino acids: CASSLALGTPSYEQYF. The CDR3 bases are TGTGCCAGCAGCTTAGCGCTCGGGACACCCTCCTACGAGCAGTACTTC.

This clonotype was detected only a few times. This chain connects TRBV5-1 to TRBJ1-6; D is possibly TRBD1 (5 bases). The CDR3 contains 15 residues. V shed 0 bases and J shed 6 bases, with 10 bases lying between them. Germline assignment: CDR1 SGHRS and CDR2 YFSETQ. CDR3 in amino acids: CASSLDWGTNSPLHF. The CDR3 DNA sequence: TGCGCCAGCAGCTTGGATTGGGGCACTAATTCACCCCTCCACTTT.

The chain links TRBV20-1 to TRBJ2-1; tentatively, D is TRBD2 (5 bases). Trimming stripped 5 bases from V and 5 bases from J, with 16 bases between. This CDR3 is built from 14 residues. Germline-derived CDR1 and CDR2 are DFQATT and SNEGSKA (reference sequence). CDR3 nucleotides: TGCAGTGCTGCTCCGGGGAGCTACAACAATGAGCAGTTCTTC. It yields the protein CSAAPGSYNNEQFF.

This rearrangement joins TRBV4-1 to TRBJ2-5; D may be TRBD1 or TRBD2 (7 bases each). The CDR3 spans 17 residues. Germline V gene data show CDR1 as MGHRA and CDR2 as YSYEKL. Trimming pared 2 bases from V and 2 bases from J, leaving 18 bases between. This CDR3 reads CASSQPRGGSGQETQYF. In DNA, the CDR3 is TGCGCCAGCAGCCAACCCAGGGGGGGCTCGGGGCAAGAGACCCAGTACTTC.

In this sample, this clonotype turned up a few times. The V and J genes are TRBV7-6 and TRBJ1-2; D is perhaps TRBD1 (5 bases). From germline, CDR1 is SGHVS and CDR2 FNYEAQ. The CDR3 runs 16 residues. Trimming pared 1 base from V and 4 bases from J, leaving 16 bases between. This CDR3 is CASSLERLQGIYGYTF. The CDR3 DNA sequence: TGTGCCAGCAGCTTAGAGAGGCTTCAGGGAATCTATGGCTACACCTTC.

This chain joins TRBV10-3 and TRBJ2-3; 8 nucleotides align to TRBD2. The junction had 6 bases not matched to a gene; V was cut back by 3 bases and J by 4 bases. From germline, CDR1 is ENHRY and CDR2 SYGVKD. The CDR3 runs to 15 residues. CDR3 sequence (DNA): TGTGCCATCAGTGATCCCGGGACTAGTCCAGATACGCAGTATTTT. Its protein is CAISDPGTSPDTQYF.

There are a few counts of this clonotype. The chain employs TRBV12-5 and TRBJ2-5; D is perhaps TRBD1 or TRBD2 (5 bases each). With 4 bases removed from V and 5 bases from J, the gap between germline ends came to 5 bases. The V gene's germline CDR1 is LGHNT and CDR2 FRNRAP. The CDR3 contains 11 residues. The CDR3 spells CASGWGETQYF. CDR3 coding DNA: TGTGCTAGTGGTTGGGGGGAGACCCAGTACTTC.

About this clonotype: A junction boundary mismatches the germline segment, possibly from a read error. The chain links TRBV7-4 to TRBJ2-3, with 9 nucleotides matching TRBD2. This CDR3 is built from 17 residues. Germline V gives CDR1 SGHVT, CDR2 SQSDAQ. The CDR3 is CASSGYDSGSSTDKQYF. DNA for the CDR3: TGTGCCAGCAGCGGTTATGATAGCGGGAGCAGCACAGATAAGCAGTATTTT. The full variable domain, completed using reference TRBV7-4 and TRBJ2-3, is GAGVSQSPRYKVAKRGRDVALRCDSISGHVTLYWYRQTLGQGSEVLTYSQSDAQRDKSGRPSGRFSAERPERSVSTLKIQRTEQGDSAVYLCASSGYDSGSSTDKQYFGPGTRLTVL.

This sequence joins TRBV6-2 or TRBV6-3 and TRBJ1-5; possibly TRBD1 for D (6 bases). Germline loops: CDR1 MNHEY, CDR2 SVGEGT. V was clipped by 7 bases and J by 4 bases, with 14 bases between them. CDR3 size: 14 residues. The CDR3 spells CASTLRGGNQPQHF. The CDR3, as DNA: TGTGCCAGCACCCTCAGAGGGGGTAATCAGCCCCAGCATTTT.

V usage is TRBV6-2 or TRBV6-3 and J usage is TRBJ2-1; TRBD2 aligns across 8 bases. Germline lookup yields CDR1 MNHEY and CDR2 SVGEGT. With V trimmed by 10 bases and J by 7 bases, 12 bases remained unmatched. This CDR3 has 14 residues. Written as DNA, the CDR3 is TGTGCCACCTTCGGGAGGGCCGAAAGAAATGAGCAGTTCTTC. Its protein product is CATFGRAERNEQFF.

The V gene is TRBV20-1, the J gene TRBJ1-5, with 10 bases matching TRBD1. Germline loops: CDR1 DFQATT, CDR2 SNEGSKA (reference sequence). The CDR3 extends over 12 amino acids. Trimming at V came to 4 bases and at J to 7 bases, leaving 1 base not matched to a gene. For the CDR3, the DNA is TGCAGTGCTATGACAGGGGGCCAGCCCCAGCATTTT. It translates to CSAMTGGQPQHF.

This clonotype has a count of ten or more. CDR3 residues: CASSLLVGEAFF. CDR3 DNA: TGTGCCAGCAGTTTACTGGTGGGTGAAGCTTTCTTT. The chain joins TRBV28 to TRBJ1-1; D uncertain. Trimming cost V 2 bases and J 7 bases, with 8 bases left between them. The CDR3 runs to 12 residues. Germline lookup yields CDR1 MDHEN and CDR2 SYDVKM.

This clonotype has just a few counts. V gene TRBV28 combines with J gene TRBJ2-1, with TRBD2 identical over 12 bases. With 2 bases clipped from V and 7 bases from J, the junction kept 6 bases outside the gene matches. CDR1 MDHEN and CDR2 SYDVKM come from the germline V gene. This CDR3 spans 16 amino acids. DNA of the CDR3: TGTGCCAGCAGTTTAATCGGACTAGCGGGAATTAATGAGCAGTTCTTC. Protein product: CASSLIGLAGINEQFF.

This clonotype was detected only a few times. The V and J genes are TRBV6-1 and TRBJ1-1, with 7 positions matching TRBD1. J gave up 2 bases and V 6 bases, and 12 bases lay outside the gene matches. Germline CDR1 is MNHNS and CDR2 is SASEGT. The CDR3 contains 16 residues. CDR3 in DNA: TGTGCCAGCAGCCCGACAGGGCTTCGGAGAAACACTGAAGCTTTCTTT. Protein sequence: CASSPTGLRRNTEAFF.